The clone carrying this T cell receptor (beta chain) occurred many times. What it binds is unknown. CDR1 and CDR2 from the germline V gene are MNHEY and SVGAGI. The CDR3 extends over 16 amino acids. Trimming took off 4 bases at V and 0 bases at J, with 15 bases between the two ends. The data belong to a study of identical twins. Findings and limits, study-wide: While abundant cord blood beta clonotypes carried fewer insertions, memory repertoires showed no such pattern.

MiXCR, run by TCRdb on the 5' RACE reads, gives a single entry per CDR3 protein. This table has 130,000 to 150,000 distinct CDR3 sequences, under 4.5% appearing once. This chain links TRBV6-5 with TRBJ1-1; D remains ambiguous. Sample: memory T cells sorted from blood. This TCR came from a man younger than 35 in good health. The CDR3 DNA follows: TGTGCCAGCAGTTTATATAGCGGGTTCCTGAACACTGAAGCTTTCTTT. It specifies CASSLYSGFLNTEAFF.